This T cell receptor beta chain is drawn from a study of neurological immune-mediated disorders. This clonotype has ten or more counts. 5'RACE with 10-nucleotide random UMIs produced the cDNA. TCRdb reprocessed the 5' RACE reads with MiXCR, giving one entry per CDR3 protein. The sample yields 20,000 or so distinct CDR3 sequences, 15% seen once. Germline lookup yields CDR1 KGHSH and CDR2 LQKENI. This CDR3 has 16 residues. V was trimmed by 3 bases and J by 3 bases, leaving 17 bases between them. What was sequenced was PBMCs. The chain links TRBV18 to TRBJ2-5; D is possibly TRBD2 (7 bases). This TCR derives from a female donor with HTLV-1-associated myelopathy (HAM/TSP). The CDR3 region has the DNA TGTGCCAGCTCACCGGCGGTTGCGGGGGCCAAAGAGACCCAGTACTTC. Residues: CASSPAVAGAKETQYF.